This entry is about one T cell receptor beta chain. Antigen unknown. This record comes from a study of blood T cells in healthy people across ages. Whole-study findings and limits: Relative to aged donors, long-lived donors carried more naive CD4+ cells and displayed higher diversity.

A second roughly 7 to 11 cycle PCR used barcoded and J-beta primers. One entry per CDR3 protein, called by TCRdb with MiXCR from the 5' RACE reads. The profile shows about 1.8 million distinct CDR3 sequences, around half of them singletons. V was clipped by 0 bases and J by 5 bases, with 4 bases between them. Germline loops: CDR1 LGHDT, CDR2 YNNKEL (reference sequence). There are 12 residues in the CDR3. This sequence joins TRBV3-1 and TRBJ1-2, with D uncertain. Sequencing was done on a sample of blood. The source is a woman aged 40 to 49 in good health. The CDR3 here is CASSQELYGYTF. The CDR3 bases are TGTGCCAGCAGCCAAGAACTATATGGCTACACCTTC.